This passage covers 20 T cell receptor beta chains from one sample sequenced in a study of Graves' ophthalmopathy and Graves' hyperthyroidism. For repertoire sequencing, the TCR beta CDR3 regions were amplified from RNA transcripts. The first round was an RT-PCR with HTBI primers, and the second round was a multiplex PCR. Each CDR3 protein gets one entry after TCRdb re-called the multiplex PCR reads with MiXCR. The table has 620,000 or so distinct CDR3 sequences, about a fifth seen once; the top ten hold around 6.9%. The sample was peripheral blood. Receptors originate from a young woman with stable Graves' hyperthyroidism. Some clones in this sample may be carry-over from other donors' samples.

In this sample, this clonotype turned up many times. The chain recombines TRBV6-1 with TRBJ2-2, with 7 bases fitting TRBD2. Germline CDR1 reads MNHNS; CDR2 reads SASEGT. This CDR3 spans 16 amino acids. Germline trimming cut 2 bases from V and 0 bases from J; bases unmatched to any gene: 3. CDR3 amino acids: CASSELAGANTGELFF. CDR3 in DNA: TGTGCCAGCAGTGAACTTGCGGGGGCGAACACCGGGGAGCTGTTTTTT.

This clonotype was seen many times. The chain has TRBV29-1 and TRBJ2-7, with D unclear. The CDR3 has 13 amino acids. Germline-derived CDR1 and CDR2 are SQVTM and ANQGSEA. Trimming pared 3 bases from V and 0 bases from J, leaving 9 bases between. DNA of the CDR3: TGCAGCGTTGAGGGAACTCACTCCTACGAGCAGTACTTC. It translates to CSVEGTHSYEQYF.

The chain uses TRBV28 and TRBJ1-6; 10 bases agree with TRBD1. The J segment lost 7 bases and the V segment lost 8 bases, leaving 5 bases of the junction unmatched. This CDR3 has 14 amino acids. From germline, CDR1 is MDHEN and CDR2 SYDVKM. CDR3 coding DNA: TGTGCCAGCCTAACGGGACAGGGGAATTCACCCCTCCACTTT. As protein: CASLTGQGNSPLHF. Full variable domain (missing parts from reference TRBV28 and TRBJ1-6): DVKVTQSSRYLVKRTGEKVFLECVQDMDHENMFWYRQDPGLGLRLIYFSYDVKMKEKGDIPEGYSVSREKKERFSLILESASTNQTSMYLCASLTGQGNSPLHFGNGTRLTVT.

Many counts were recorded for this clonotype. V usage is TRBV2 and J usage is TRBJ2-5, with 9 bases that match TRBD2. The CDR3 runs to 15 residues. V lost 6 bases to trimming and J lost 1 base; unmatched junction nucleotides: 6. Germline V gives CDR1 SNHLY, CDR2 FYNNEI. Here the CDR3 reads CASRLAGAPQETQYF. The CDR3 bases are TGTGCCAGCAGATTAGCGGGGGCCCCCCAAGAGACCCAGTACTTC. Variable domain in full (rest from reference TRBV2 and TRBJ2-5): EPEVTQTPSHQVTQMGQEVILRCVPISNHLYFYWYRQILGQKVEFLVSFYNNEISEKSEIFDDQFSVERPDGSNFTLKIRSTKLEDSAMYFCASRLAGAPQETQYFGPGTRLLVL.

This clonotype appeared many times. For the CDR3, the DNA is TGTGCCAGCAGAGCGAGGGTCTCTGGAAACACCATATATTTT. Its protein is CASRARVSGNTIYF. This chain connects TRBV2 to TRBJ1-3, with D hard to call. This CDR3 region has 14 residues. Trimming left V 6 bases short and J 0 bases short, with 9 bases between. Per germline, CDR1 SNHLY and CDR2 FYNNEI.

This chain joins TRBV6-5 and TRBJ1-1; 10 bases agree with TRBD1. Per the germline V gene, CDR1 is MNHEY and CDR2 is SVGAGI. V gave up 4 bases and J gave up 1 base; unmatched junction bases: 6. This CDR3 has 16 amino acids. CDR3 coding DNA: TGTGCCAGCAGTTGGTCGACAGGGGGCCCGAACACTGAAGCTTTCTTT. This encodes CASSWSTGGPNTEAFF.

This clonotype was counted only a few times. The rearrangement joins TRBV19 to TRBJ1-1; the match to TRBD1 covers 8 bases. Germline V gene lookup returns CDR1 LNHDA and CDR2 SQIVND (reference sequence). The CDR3 consists of 14 residues. Trimming cost V 9 bases and J 1 base; bases outside gene matches: 7. For the CDR3, the DNA is TGTGCCAGCGACGGACAGGGAACGAACACTGAAGCTTTCTTT. It translates to CASDGQGTNTEAFF. Together with reference TRBV19 and TRBJ1-1, the CDR3 gives the full variable domain: DGGITQSPKYLFRKEGQNVTLSCEQNLNHDAMYWYRQDPGQGLRLIYYSQIVNDFQKGDIAEGYSVSREKKESFPLTVTSAQKNPTAFYLCASDGQGTNTEAFFGQGTRLTVV.

This clonotype was seen ten or more times. The chain couples TRBV9 to TRBJ2-2; no reliable D call. Trimming pared 9 bases from V and 1 base from J, leaving 10 bases between. Germline V CDR1 and CDR2: SGDLS, YYNGEE. CDR3 size: 13 residues. The CDR3 nucleotides are TGTGCCACCGGAACAGTGAACACCGGGGAGCTGTTTTTT. It is translated as CATGTVNTGELFF.

This clonotype was seen at least ten times. This chain's CDR3 is CASNRGGAGSPTDTQYF. The CDR3 DNA reads as TGTGCCAGCAACCGGGGGGGGGCAGGGAGCCCCACAGATACGCAGTATTTT. The J gene is TRBJ2-3, the V gene TRBV6-4; 8 bases fit TRBD2. Germline V gene lookup returns CDR1 MRHNA and CDR2 SNTAGT. CDR3 size: 17 residues. V shed 7 bases and J 2 bases; nucleotides not matched to a gene: 14.

The sample holds many counts of this clonotype. The V and J genes are TRBV19 and TRBJ2-7; a weak D match, TRBD1 (6 bases). The ends were cut back, 6 bases at V and 3 bases at J, with 21 bases in the middle. The germline V gene encodes CDR1 LNHDA and CDR2 SQIVND (reference sequence). CDR3 size: 16 residues. CDR3: CASSKEQGLLDYEQYF. CDR3 DNA: TGTGCCAGTAGCAAGGAGCAGGGGCTTTTGGACTACGAGCAGTACTTC.

This clonotype was seen repeatedly, ten times or more. V and J are TRBV6-5 and TRBJ1-1; no firm D call. Germline V lookup: CDR1 MNHEY, CDR2 SVGAGI. Trimming removed 4 bases at V and 4 bases at J, with 16 bases between. This CDR3 has 15 amino acids. The CDR3 DNA reads TGTGCCAGCAGTTCCGCCGCGATGGTAGTCACTGAAGCTTTCTTT. Translated: CASSSAAMVVTEAFF.

This clonotype was detected many times. The J gene is TRBJ2-7, the V gene TRBV20-1; maybe TRBD1 (5 bases). The CDR3 runs to 13 residues. Trimming cost V 5 bases and J 0 bases, with 11 bases left between them. Germline CDR1 reads DFQATT; CDR2 reads SNEGSKA (reference sequence). The CDR3 coding sequence is TGCAGTGCTGACAGTTGGGGCTCCTACGAGCAGTACTTC. This encodes CSADSWGSYEQYF.

This clonotype was recorded many times. This chain joins TRBV27 and TRBJ2-1; D may match TRBD1 or TRBD2 (5 bases each). The germline gives CDR1 MNHEY, CDR2 SMNVEV (reference sequence). There are 14 residues in the CDR3. V shed 6 bases and J shed 8 bases, with 17 bases lying between them. As DNA, the CDR3 is TGTGCCAGCAGCACCGGGACCCTGCCCCATGAGCAGTTCTTC. It encodes CASSTGTLPHEQFF.

This clonotype was picked up many times. The rearrangement links TRBV7-2 to TRBJ2-7, with D hard to call. Between the trimmed V and J ends, which lost 2 bases and 2 bases, there was a span of 19 bases. Germline values: CDR1 SGHTA, CDR2 FQGNSA. This CDR3 contains 17 residues. This CDR3 reads CASSLSGQTYRTYEQYF. CDR3 bases: TGTGCCAGCAGCTTAAGTGGTCAGACATACAGAACCTACGAGCAGTACTTC.

The chain uses TRBV20-1 and TRBJ2-7; unclear D gene. From germline, CDR1 is DFQATT and CDR2 SNEGSKA (reference sequence). V lost 7 bases and J 4 bases, leaving 17 bases between the germline ends. The CDR3 runs to 13 residues. This chain's CDR3 is CSVRDQSGYEQYF. In DNA form, the CDR3 reads TGCAGTGTCAGAGACCAGTCCGGTTACGAGCAGTACTTC.

At least ten counts were recorded for this clonotype. This chain connects TRBV6-5 to TRBJ2-5; a possible D gene is TRBD1 (6 bases). Germline V gene sequence: CDR1 MNHEY, CDR2 SVGAGI. The CDR3 runs 14 residues. With 2 bases removed from V and 1 base from J, the gap between germline ends came to 8 bases. CDR3 sequence: CASSYRGSQETQYF. The DNA of the CDR3 is TGTGCCAGCAGTTACAGGGGGTCCCAAGAGACCCAGTACTTC.

At least ten counts were recorded for this clonotype. The chain carries TRBV6-5 and TRBJ2-7; unclear D gene. Germline CDR1 reads MNHEY; CDR2 reads SVGAGI. The CDR3 consists of 14 residues. Deletions cut 0 bases from V and 2 bases from J, with 8 bases between. CDR3: CASSYSSITYEQYF. The CDR3 DNA follows: TGTGCCAGCAGTTACTCATCTATCACCTACGAGCAGTACTTC.

This clonotype was counted ten times or more. The chain employs TRBV7-2 and TRBJ2-5; D might be TRBD2 (6 bases). Germline V lookup: CDR1 SGHTA, CDR2 FQGNSA. This CDR3 region has 16 residues. Between the trimmed V and J ends, which lost 2 bases and 6 bases, there was a span of 19 bases. CDR3 nucleotide sequence: TGTGCCAGCAGCTTAACGCTGAGGGCCGGACTAAAGACCCAGTACTTC. Its translation is CASSLTLRAGLKTQYF.

This clonotype appeared a single time. The CDR3, as DNA: TGCAGTGCTATCGACAGAGACCTCTACGAGCAGTACTTC. It specifies CSAIDRDLYEQYF. The chain employs TRBV20-1 and TRBJ2-7, with D perhaps matching TRBD1 (5 bases). Germline-derived CDR1 and CDR2 are DFQATT and SNEGSKA (reference sequence). Trimming took off 4 bases at V and 3 bases at J, with 13 bases between the two ends. The CDR3 extends over 13 amino acids.

This clonotype was counted many times. The chain carries TRBV2 and TRBJ2-7; the match to TRBD2 covers 10 bases. The CDR3 length is 15 residues. The junction had 13 bases not matched to a gene; V was cut back by 10 bases and J by 4 bases. Germline V gives CDR1 SNHLY, CDR2 FYNNEI. This CDR3 is CATSPIAGGGYEQYF. The CDR3 nucleotides read TGTGCCACCTCGCCCATAGCGGGAGGCGGGTACGAGCAGTACTTC.